This entry features one TCR beta chain sequence. The germline V gene has CDR1 MNHEY and CDR2 SVGAGI. This CDR3 region has 15 residues. J lost 0 bases, V lost 5 bases, and 4 bases had no gene match. This sample stems from a study of blood T cell repertoires in COVID-19. About the research overall: The samples span acute and convalescent COVID-19 from the United States, Italy and Spain.

Method: immunoSEQ multiplex PCR; TCRdb's copy keeps in-frame clones and lacks some. The sample includes some 300,000 clones, roughly 84% seen only once; the top ten take roughly 1%. Participants were aged about 18 to 100 years, lived in roughly 23 US areas, and enrolled virtually. This rearrangement joins TRBV6-5 to TRBJ2-7; 10 bases agree with TRBD1. The sample comprised PBMCs or T cells enriched from blood (not recorded which). The clonotype was recovered from a woman in her twenties or thirties who had recovered from COVID-19. CDR3 bases: TGTGCCAGCAGTCTCCGGACAGGGGGCTCCTACGAGCAGTACTTC. It is translated as CASSLRTGGSYEQYF.